Each of the 11 T cell receptor beta chains below was sequenced from the same sample in a study of Tregs in tolerant kidney transplant recipients. Recipients received nonmyeloablative bone marrow transplants from related graft donors, with transient mixed chimerism. Clones were sequenced by immunoSEQ multiplex PCR, and TCRdb holds only the in-frame ones, with some missing. Of tens of thousands of clones detected, approximately 94% appear once; the ten largest clones hold 1.5% to 2%. The sequences come from CD4+ T cells from blood (PBMCs), collected 12 months after the transplant. These TCRs come from a human patient who received a combined kidney and bone marrow transplant. Some T cells may be the graft donor's.

This chain connects TRBV6-5 to TRBJ2-7, with TRBD2 matching over 11 bases. The ends lost 4 bases at V and 4 bases at J; junction bases unmatched: 9. Germline CDR1 and CDR2: MNHEY and SVGAGI. This CDR3 region has 16 residues. CDR3 nucleotides: TGTGCCAGCAGTTCCCGAGAGACTAGCGGGACGTACGAGCAGTACTTC. Its translation is CASSSRETSGTYEQYF.

This chain joins TRBV7-8 and TRBJ1-1; D unresolved. Trimming pared 4 bases from V and 3 bases from J, leaving 12 bases between. The CDR3 is 14 amino acids. Germline V lookup: CDR1 SGHVS, CDR2 FQNEAQ. CDR3 sequence: CASSSTDPYTEAFF. The CDR3 DNA is TGTGCCAGCAGCTCAACAGACCCTTACACTGAAGCTTTCTTT.

The chain joins TRBV11-3 to TRBJ2-7; no reliable D call. Germline CDR1 reads SGHNT; CDR2 reads YENEEA. This CDR3 contains 13 residues. Between the trimmed V and J ends, which lost 0 bases and 3 bases, there was a span of 6 bases. The CDR3 protein is CASSLDPFYEQYF. For the CDR3, the DNA is TGTGCCAGCAGCTTAGATCCCTTCTACGAGCAGTACTTC.

This chain connects TRBV5-1 to TRBJ1-3; 7 bases are shared with TRBD1. This CDR3 has 13 residues. Germline V lookup: CDR1 SGHRS, CDR2 YFSETQ. With 4 bases clipped from V and 8 bases from J, the junction kept 6 bases outside the gene matches. The CDR3 DNA reads as TGCGCCAGCAGCGACCGGGACAGCGACACCATATATTTT. As protein: CASSDRDSDTIYF.

This CDR3 reads CASSEPTPGQYYGYTF. CDR3 DNA sequence: TGTGCCAGCAGTGAACCCACACCCGGACAGTACTATGGCTACACCTTC. The chain combines TRBV28 with TRBJ1-2; the D gene is possibly TRBD1 (6 bases). This CDR3 contains 16 residues. Germline V CDR1 and CDR2: MDHEN, SYDVKM. V was shortened by 5 bases and J by 3 bases, with 19 bases between the two germline ends.

The chain carries TRBV11-2 and TRBJ2-3; the D gene is possibly TRBD2 (5 bases). CDR1 SGHAT and CDR2 FQNNGV come from the germline V gene. Deletions cut 2 bases from V and 1 base from J, with 13 bases between. The CDR3 is made up of 16 amino acids. The DNA of the CDR3 is TGTGCCAGCAGCTTAATAGGCGGGCAGGGCACAGATACGCAGTATTTT. Its protein product is CASSLIGGQGTDTQYF. The whole variable domain, remainder taken from reference TRBV11-2 and TRBJ2-3, is EAGVAQSPRYKIIEKRQSVAFWCNPISGHATLYWYQQILGQGPKLLIQFQNNGVVDDSQLPKDRFSAERLKGVDSTLKIQPAKLEDSAVYLCASSLIGGQGTDTQYFGPGTRLTVL.

The rearrangement links TRBV5-1 to TRBJ1-2; 10 nucleotides align to TRBD1. Germline values: CDR1 SGHRS, CDR2 YFSETQ. V lost 5 bases, J lost 4 bases, and 5 bases stayed unmatched. The CDR3 has 14 residues. DNA for the CDR3: TGCGCCAGCAGTTTGACAGGGGGCGGCTATGGCTACACCTTC. Its protein product is CASSLTGGGYGYTF.

The chain links TRBV30 to TRBJ2-3; 12 bases align to TRBD2. CDR1 is GTSNPN, CDR2 SVGIG, per germline (reference sequence). The CDR3 has 14 amino acids. Germline trimming cut 3 bases from V and 4 bases from J; bases unmatched to any gene: 2. The chain's CDR3 is CAWRLAGGPDTQYF. The CDR3 region has the DNA TGTGCCTGGAGGCTAGCGGGGGGGCCAGATACGCAGTATTTT.

This clone came up once. The V gene is TRBV4-1, the J gene TRBJ2-3, with 7 bases identical to TRBD1. V lost 4 bases and J lost 4; bases outside the gene matches: 14. CDR1 is MGHRA and CDR2 is YSYEKL in the germline V gene. This CDR3 has 17 amino acids. DNA of the CDR3: TGCGCCAGCAGCCCTGGGACAGCCGGAATAAGCTCAGATACGCAGTATTTT. This translates into CASSPGTAGISSDTQYF.

The CDR3 sequence is CASSEAAPGLAGGKYEQYF. CDR3 coding DNA: TGTGCCAGCAGTGAAGCTGCTCCGGGACTAGCGGGGGGGAAGTACGAGCAGTACTTC. The chain recombines TRBV6-1 with TRBJ2-7; 16 bases map to TRBD2. Per germline, CDR1 MNHNS and CDR2 SASEGT. The CDR3 runs 19 residues. Trimming cost V 0 bases and J 4 bases; bases outside gene matches: 9.

The genes are TRBV25-1 and TRBJ2-3, with TRBD2 matching over 7 bases. From germline, CDR1 is MGHDK and CDR2 SYGVNS. Germline trimming cut 1 base from V and 5 bases from J; bases unmatched to any gene: 9. The CDR3 totals 16 residues. CDR3 in amino acids: CASSESLAGVGDTQYF. The CDR3 DNA sequence: TGTGCCAGCAGTGAATCTTTGGCGGGAGTTGGAGATACGCAGTATTTT.